The T cell receptor (beta chain) under discussion was sequenced for a study of T cells in Graves' hyperthyroidism and ophthalmopathy (dated by TCRdb to about 2019). About the full investigation: Peripheral blood samples were taken at initial diagnosis, before any treatment was given. A discovery cohort of about 100 patients, about 43 with Graves' ophthalmopathy and under 60 with stable Graves' hyperthyroidism, was used to find distinguishing TCR V-J signatures. Thyroid tissue and blood T-cell repertoires from about six Graves' hyperthyroidism patients were also compared in the study. Once sampling was done, hyperthyroidism patients were given methimazole at a starting dose of 30 mg daily, whereas ophthalmopathy patients were given high-dose intravenous methylprednisolone. The paper reports TCR Vbeta CDR3 sequencing of over 130 peripheral blood samples: some 44 ophthalmopathy, some 80 hyperthyroidism and 17 progressor patients. For training and testing, the 95 to 100 patients in the discovery cohort were randomly divided in a 7:3 ratio. An independent validation cohort of under 20 hyperthyroidism patients and over 15 patients who later progressed to ophthalmopathy tested prospective prediction of ophthalmopathy.

Hyperthyroidism patients were newly diagnosed, had a disease duration of under 2 months, and were aged 18 to 65 years. The study excluded patients with uncontrolled infections, other autoimmune diseases, pregnancy or lactation. Diagnoses were established on the basis of clinical symptoms, serum thyroxine and TRAb, thyroid ultrasound, and orbital computed tomography. Blood from progressor patients was drawn when they were first diagnosed with hyperthyroidism, before any ophthalmopathy symptoms appeared. Ficoll-Paque density gradient centrifugation was used to isolate PBMCs from under 11 ml of fresh peripheral blood. Progressor patients were initially diagnosed with Graves' hyperthyroidism and developed ophthalmopathy during follow-up. Trizol reagent was used to extract total RNA, and RNA quality was then checked on an Agilent 2100 Bioanalyzer. The CDR3 holds 15 amino acids from the cysteine to the phenylalanine. CDR3 DNA is the only sequence kept; it has 45 bases, read in frame from the first base. V is trimmed back by 4 bases and J by 4 bases, and the junction contains 10 bases that no gene match accounts for. Per the germline V gene (reference sequence), SGHNT is the CDR1 and YYREEE is the CDR2.

Findings and caveats that apply to the study as a whole: Most expanded thyroid clonotypes (frequency above 0.001) were also detected in blood, a finding suggesting that blood repertoires may reflect thyroid immune responses. Sample size was not statistically predetermined, and investigators were not blinded to group allocation. In validation, progression to ophthalmopathy was predicted by the model with approximately 67% sensitivity and roughly 76% specificity, a median of 6.5 months before onset. In cross-validation, a model built on a 13 V-J signature told ophthalmopathy apart from stable hyperthyroidism with 87.88% sensitivity and about 81% specificity, and in testing the same model reached 80%/75%.

Comments on this clonotype: Its recognized antigen is unknown. Per-nucleotide qualities are absent, and no much larger clonotype sits a single base away.

Amplification of TCR beta CDR3 regions was carried out from RNA transcripts. The first round of RT-PCR for the TCR CDR3 was performed with the HTBI primer set and the Qiagen OneStep RT-PCR kit. The libraries were constructed in a second round of multiplex PCR and then size-selected and purified. Libraries were sequenced paired-end with 100 bp reads on an Illumina HiSeq2000. The authors processed their data as follows. SOAPnuke was used to process the raw data, removing reads that contained adapters or uncalled bases, had a mean Phred below 15, or lacked an exact match to the constant primer or identifier. COPE v1.2.5 was used to merge the high-quality paired reads, and each unique nucleotide sequence was defined as a clonotype. MiTCR v1.1 was used to align clonotypes to the IMGT TRBV, TRBD and TRBJ reference segments. Analysis was restricted to V-J combinations with a frequency above 0.0001, which covered 98% to 99.2% of repertoires. A TCS score was defined as the ratio between F50 (clonal expansion) and ExV (chaos), using BLOSUM62-based TCRdist between CDR3 peptides within each V-J. Welch's t-statistics and random forest reduced several hundred V-J features to some 14, which were used in a naive Bayes classifier (R e1071). Through fastp at Q25 and MiXCR, TCRdb rebuilt clones from the public reads, retaining in-frame beta chains. Each entry merges the rows of one CDR3 protein and shows their most common DNA and genes. The V and J calls here are based on TCRdb, not the publication. This sample comprises roughly 290,000 distinct CDR3 sequences, about an eighth of them detected only once. The ten top clones hold almost 8% of the sample.

Sequencing was done on a sample of blood. The receptor chain draws on TRBV5-4 and TRBJ2-5, and 7 junctional nucleotides match TRBD1. The clonotype was recovered from a woman aged 30 to 39 with Graves' hyperthyroidism that later progressed to Graves' ophthalmopathy. The CDR3 region reads CASSQEGARRETQYF. The nucleotides are TGTGCCAGCAGCCAAGAGGGGGCTAGGCGAGAGACCCAGTACTTC. With the portions outside the CDR3 filled from the reference TRBV5-4 and TRBJ2-5 genes, the complete variable region becomes ETGVTQSPTHLIKTRGQQVTLRCSSQSGHNTVSWYQQALGQGPQFIFQYYREEENGRGNFPPRFSGLQFPNYSSELNVNALELDDSALYLCASSQEGARRETQYFGPGTRLLVL.